This TCR beta chain originates from a study of blood T cell repertoires in COVID-19. About the study: From T cells, B-cell-depleted T cells, or PBMCs came the material, which was cDNA or gDNA.

CDR1 and CDR2 from the germline V gene are SGHRS and YFSETQ. The length of the CDR3 is 14 residues. V was shortened by 4 bases and J by 3 bases, with 11 bases between the two germline ends. In the study's own analysis: Amplified reference gene primers provided the basis for estimating nucleated cell counts. Profiling relied on immunoSEQ multiplex PCR, and the TCRdb table lists in-frame clones only, not all of them. For V, J and clone size, that table is used; D and trimming come from the DNA. Among 140,000 or so clones listed, 80% to 90% were seen once. Input material: peripheral blood. V and J are TRBV5-1 and TRBJ1-5, with D possibly matching TRBD1 (5 bases). The receptor was derived from a woman aged 50 to 60 with acute or convalescent COVID-19. This CDR3 is CASSLQGINQPQHF. DNA of the CDR3: TGCGCCAGCAGCCTTCAGGGTATCAATCAGCCCCAGCATTTT.